The 14 T cell receptor beta chains given below trace back to one sample, sequenced in a study of identical twins. TCRdb itself ran the 5' RACE reads through MiXCR, one entry per CDR3 protein. Of approximately 300,000 distinct CDR3 sequences in the sample, less than 9.5% were seen once. These sequences were also reported in another study, on yellow fever vaccine responses in identical twins.

Specimen: CD8+ T cells sorted from blood. Source of these receptors: a woman aged 18-35 years in good health.

This clonotype came up a few times. This chain joins TRBV6-5 and TRBJ2-5, with D possibly matching TRBD2 (5 bases). The germline V gene has CDR1 MNHEY and CDR2 SVGAGI. With 2 bases removed from V and 6 bases from J, the gap between germline ends came to 16 bases. The CDR3 covers 15 residues. The CDR3 reads CASSYASGNTKTQYF. CDR3 nucleotides: TGTGCCAGCAGTTACGCCTCCGGGAACACAAAGACCCAGTACTTC.

This clonotype came up a few times. This sequence joins TRBV6-2 or TRBV6-3 and TRBJ2-1, with D possibly matching TRBD2 (6 bases). The V end was cut by 2 bases, the J end by 0 bases, with 23 bases between. This CDR3 has 20 residues. Per germline, CDR1 MNHEY and CDR2 SVGEGT. The CDR3 spells CASSYNFVEGAGTSYNEQFF. The CDR3 coding sequence is TGTGCCAGCAGTTACAATTTTGTCGAAGGGGCGGGAACCTCCTACAATGAGCAGTTCTTC.

V usage is TRBV20-1 and J usage is TRBJ2-3; no definite D call. The CDR3 runs 14 residues. CDR1 DFQATT and CDR2 SNEGSKA come from the germline V gene (reference sequence). Between the trimmed V and J ends, which lost 5 bases and 0 bases, there was a span of 12 bases. The CDR3 bases are TGCAGTGCTCATCGACTGCCTAGCACAGATACGCAGTATTTT. As protein: CSAHRLPSTDTQYF.

This clonotype was picked up a small number of times. The chain carries TRBV19 and TRBJ1-4, with no clear D. This CDR3 comprises 13 residues. Deletions cut 7 bases from V and 3 bases from J, with 9 bases between. The V gene's germline CDR1 is LNHDA and CDR2 SQIVND (reference sequence). CDR3 nucleotides: TGTGCCAGTACCCCGGGCCCTAATGAAAAACTGTTTTTT. This translates into CASTPGPNEKLFF.

The J gene is TRBJ2-5, the V gene TRBV3-1, with D perhaps being TRBD1 or TRBD2 (5 bases each). The germline V gene encodes CDR1 LGHDT and CDR2 YNNKEL (reference sequence). The CDR3 loop spans 15 amino acids. V shed 2 bases and J shed 5 bases, with 15 bases lying between them. In DNA, the CDR3 is TGTGCCAGCAGCCAACCGGGACCAGACATGGAGACCCAGTACTTC. This gives the protein CASSQPGPDMETQYF.

This clonotype was seen at least ten times. The chain has TRBV5-1 and TRBJ2-1, with D possibly TRBD2 on 6 matching bases. Germline V gene lookup returns CDR1 SGHRS and CDR2 YFSETQ. V dropped 0 bases and J dropped 2 bases, with 15 bases sitting between them. The CDR3 extends over 17 amino acids. The CDR3 coding sequence is TGCGCCAGCAGCTTGGAAAGCGGTGGGAGGCCCTACAATGAGCAGTTCTTC. It codes for CASSLESGGRPYNEQFF.

At least ten counts were recorded for this clonotype. This chain connects TRBV30 to TRBJ2-1; 8 nucleotides agree with TRBD2. The CDR3 loop spans 12 amino acids. V dropped 1 base and J dropped 15; count of bases not matched to a gene: 8. Germline-derived CDR1 and CDR2 are GTSNPN and SVGIG (reference sequence). The CDR3 protein is CAWSEDSGRGFF. The CDR3 DNA is TGTGCCTGGAGTGAGGACAGCGGGAGAGGGTTCTTC.

The CDR3 protein is CASSPSGSSGSTDTQYF. CDR3 coding DNA: TGTGCCAGCAGCCCTAGTGGTAGTAGCGGGAGCACAGATACGCAGTATTTT. The chain employs TRBV11-2 and TRBJ2-3, with 7 bases matching TRBD2. J lost 0 bases, V lost 5 bases, and 11 bases had no gene match. In germline, CDR1 is SGHAT, CDR2 FQNNGV. CDR3 size: 17 residues.

This clonotype was recorded a few times. This chain joins TRBV4-3 and TRBJ2-5, with 9 bases fitting TRBD1. J gave up 5 bases and V 1 base, and 11 bases lay outside the gene matches. CDR3 length equals 17 residues. The germline V gene has CDR1 LGHNA and CDR2 YSLEER. This CDR3 reads CASSQGQGVVSGETQYF. The CDR3 DNA is TGCGCCAGCAGCCAAGGACAGGGGGTGGTTTCAGGGGAGACCCAGTACTTC.

This clonotype was seen many times. This sequence joins TRBV9 and TRBJ2-3, with D tentatively TRBD1 (5 bases). Germline V gene lookup returns CDR1 SGDLS and CDR2 YYNGEE. Trimming left V 0 bases short and J 1 base short, with 9 bases between. This CDR3 contains 15 residues. CDR3 DNA: TGTGCCAGCAGCGTAGCGGGCAGGGGCACAGATACGCAGTATTTT. Protein product: CASSVAGRGTDTQYF.

The chain is built from TRBV7-9 and TRBJ2-5, with D unresolved. Germline loops: CDR1 SEHNR, CDR2 FQNEAQ (reference sequence). V was shortened by 7 bases and J by 4 bases, with 7 bases between the two germline ends. This CDR3 region has 11 residues. CDR3 nucleotide sequence: TGTGCCAGCACGGACGGAGAGACCCAGTACTTC. Protein: CASTDGETQYF. The full variable domain, with the rest looked up from reference TRBV7-9 and TRBJ2-5, is DTGVSQNPRHKITKRGQNVTFRCDPISEHNRLYWYRQTLGQGPEFLTYFQNEAQLEKSRLLSDRFSAERPKGSFSTLEIQRTEQGDSAMYLCASTDGETQYFGPGTRLLVL.

The table lists this clonotype with a few counts. V usage is TRBV27 and J usage is TRBJ2-7; TRBD1 agrees at 8 bases. CDR1 and CDR2 (germline): MNHEY, SMNVEV (reference sequence). V gave up 0 bases and J gave up 3 bases; unmatched junction bases: 4. CDR3 size: 15 residues. CDR3 in DNA: TGTGCCAGCAGTTTATCTTTCGGGACAGGCTACGAGCAGTACTTC. Amino acids: CASSLSFGTGYEQYF.

This clonotype has a handful of counts. This chain links TRBV3-1 with TRBJ2-5; 11 bases fit TRBD2. The V gene's germline CDR1 is LGHDT and CDR2 YNNKEL (reference sequence). Germline trimming cut 6 bases from V and 5 bases from J; bases unmatched to any gene: 11. The CDR3 runs 16 residues. The CDR3 protein is CASSFSHSGGAETQYF. CDR3 coding DNA: TGTGCCAGCAGTTTCTCCCATAGCGGGGGGGCGGAGACCCAGTACTTC.

This clonotype has a count of ten or more. V is TRBV5-6 and J is TRBJ1-1; TRBD1 is a possible D gene (5 bases). Trimming cost V 0 bases and J 8 bases, with 11 bases left between them. In germline, CDR1 is SGHDT, CDR2 YYEEEE. The CDR3 is made up of 13 amino acids. The CDR3 nucleotides read TGTGCCAGCAGCTTGGTCCGGGACGGCGAAGCTTTCTTT. As protein: CASSLVRDGEAFF.